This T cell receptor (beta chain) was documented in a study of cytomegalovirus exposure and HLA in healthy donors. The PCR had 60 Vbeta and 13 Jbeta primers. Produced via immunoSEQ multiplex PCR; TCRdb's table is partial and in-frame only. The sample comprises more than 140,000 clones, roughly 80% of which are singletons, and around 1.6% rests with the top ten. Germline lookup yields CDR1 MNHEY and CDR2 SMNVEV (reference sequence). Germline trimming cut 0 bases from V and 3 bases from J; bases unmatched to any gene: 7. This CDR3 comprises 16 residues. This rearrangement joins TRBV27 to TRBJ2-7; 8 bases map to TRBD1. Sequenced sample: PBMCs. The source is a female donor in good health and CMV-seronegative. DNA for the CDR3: TGTGCCAGCAGTTTATCGGCGGGGACAGGTCACTACGAGCAGTACTTC. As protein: CASSLSAGTGHYEQYF.